The rows below give T cell receptor beta chains drawn from one sample of a study of T cell repertoires in cytomegalovirus infection. TCRdb reprocessed the reads via MiXCR and lists one record per CDR3 protein. The sample carries hundreds of thousands of distinct CDR3 sequences, roughly 16% recorded once. The sequenced material came from PBMCs. These receptors were collected from a human donor in good health (CMV status not recorded). Some clones in this sample may be carry-over from other donors' samples. Both conserved end residues are part of each CDR3. The order of the fields is V gene, CDR3 length, D gene, clone size, J gene, CDR3 DNA, CDR3 protein. The D gene is left open where the match is weak. Clone sizes are given selectively: once, few, many, or a class where the clone is expanded.

>TRBV20-1|19|TRBD2|NA|TRBJ2-1
TGCAGTGCTAGAGATCTAAGGACTAGCGGGGGGAGCTCCTACAATGAGCAGTTCTTC
CSARDLRTSGGSSYNEQFF
>TRBV4-1|13|NA|NA|TRBJ1-5
TGCGCCAGCAGCCAAGATTCCGGACAGCCCCAGCATTTT
CASSQDSGQPQHF
>TRBV20-1|15|TRBD2|many|TRBJ2-7
TGCAGTGCTAGATCGGGTGGGCGGGGGACCTACGAGCAGTACTTC
CSARSGGRGTYEQYF
>TRBV12-3/TRBV12-4|15|NA|NA|TRBJ2-3
TGTGCCAGCAGTTCCCCCAGGTTCTGGGGAGATACGCAGTATTTT
CASSSPRFWGDTQYF
>TRBV4-3|18|TRBD1|few|TRBJ2-6
TGCGCCAGCAGCCAAGAATCTCAGGGGGCTGCTGGGGCCAACGTCCTGACTTTC
CASSQESQGAAGANVLTF
>TRBV28|15|TRBD1|many|TRBJ2-7
TGTGCCAGCCAAAGACAGGGGGCGGGAACGTACGAGCAGTACTTC
CASQRQGAGTYEQYF
>TRBV7-9|15|TRBD1|NA|TRBJ2-7
TGTGCCAGCAGCTCGATGGGGACAGGTACCTACGAGCAGTACTTC
CASSSMGTGTYEQYF
>TRBV7-6|15|NA|NA|TRBJ1-1
TGTGCCAGCAGCTTCTGGGTGGGAGTGAACACTGAAGCTTTCTTT
CASSFWVGVNTEAFF
>TRBV6-2/TRBV6-3|14|NA|NA|TRBJ1-5
TGTGCCAGCAGTTACTCAACCCCGAATCAGCCCCAGCATTTT
CASSYSTPNQPQHF
>TRBV6-5|16|TRBD1|NA|TRBJ2-5
TGTGCCAGCAGTTACTCCAGGACAGGGACCCAAGAGACCCAGTACTTC
CASSYSRTGTQETQYF
>TRBV5-1|16|NA|NA|TRBJ1-1
TGCGCCAGCAGCTTGGGCCCGACGGGGACCAGCACTGAAGCTTTCTTT
CASSLGPTGTSTEAFF
>TRBV28|13|TRBD2|NA|TRBJ2-5
TGTGCCAGCAGTACCTCCGGGAGGGAGACCCAGTACTTC
CASSTSGRETQYF
>TRBV2|13|NA|few|TRBJ1-5
TGTGCCAGCAGCGCAGGTCTAGAACAGCCCCAGCATTTT
CASSAGLEQPQHF
>TRBV28|10|NA|many|TRBJ2-5
TGTGCCAGCGGGTCGGGGACCCAGTACTTC
CASGSGTQYF
>TRBV6-5|16|NA|NA|TRBJ2-1
TGTGCCAGCAGTCCACCTACGTGGAGCTCCTACAATGAGCAGTTCTTC
CASSPPTWSSYNEQFF
>TRBV20-1|15|TRBD1|NA|TRBJ1-1
TGCAGTGCTAGAGCCCCGGGACAGGGAGGCACTGAAGCTTTCTTT
CSARAPGQGGTEAFF
>TRBV18|12|NA|many|TRBJ2-5
TGTGCCAGCTCACCACCCCAAGAGACCCAGTACTTC
CASSPPQETQYF
>TRBV7-9|15|NA|many|TRBJ1-1
TGTGCCAGCGAAGTTCAGGGCAGGGGGAACACTGAAGCTTTCTTT
CASEVQGRGNTEAFF
>TRBV28|15|NA|few|TRBJ2-3
TGTGCCAGCAGTGCTCCTAACGTTGGCACAGATACGCAGTATTTT
CASSAPNVGTDTQYF
>TRBV3-1|17|TRBD2|few|TRBJ2-5
TGTGCCAGCAGCCAAGATTGGAGACTAGCGGGGAGCGAGACCCAGTACTTC
CASSQDWRLAGSETQYF
>TRBV13|17|TRBD2|NA|TRBJ2-3
TGTGCCAGCAGCTTAATCTATAGCGGGGGCAGCACAGATACGCAGTATTTT
CASSLIYSGGSTDTQYF
>TRBV9|15|TRBD1|NA|TRBJ1-6
TGTGCCAGCAGCTTCGACAGGGTCGGCAATTCACCCCTCCACTTT
CASSFDRVGNSPLHF
>TRBV4-2|15|NA|NA|TRBJ2-3
TGTGCCAGCAGCCAAGAAACAGCGCGCCCCGATACGCAGTATTTT
CASSQETARPDTQYF
>TRBV9|15|TRBD1|many|TRBJ2-5
TGTGCCAGCAGCCCGAGCGGGACAGGGGGGGAGACCCAGTACTTC
CASSPSGTGGETQYF
>TRBV4-1|15|NA|NA|TRBJ2-3
TGCGCCAGCAGCCAAGACCCGAGGCCGGAAGATACGCAGTATTTT
CASSQDPRPEDTQYF
>TRBV6-5|14|NA|NA|TRBJ2-3
TGTGCCAGCAGCCTCCTGATCGGGACAGATACGCAGTATTTT
CASSLLIGTDTQYF
>TRBV7-9|15|NA|NA|TRBJ1-2
TGTGCCAGCAGCTTAGTCACAGTAGTTGCTCGTGGCTACACCTTC
CASSLVTVVARGYTF
>TRBV6-5|13|TRBD1|many|TRBJ2-7
TGTGCCAGCAGTTACAGGGGGCTAAGGGAGCAGTACTTC
CASSYRGLREQYF
>TRBV7-2|16|NA|many|TRBJ2-6
TGTGCCAGCAGCTTGGACAACCTCTCTGGGGCCAACGTCCTGACTTTC
CASSLDNLSGANVLTF
>TRBV5-8|15|NA|few|TRBJ2-5
TGTGCCAGCAGCTTGGGCCCGGGACCCCAAGAGACCCAGTACTTC
CASSLGPGPQETQYF
>TRBV7-8|13|TRBD1|many|TRBJ1-5
TGTGCCAGCAGCGGGACAGGGGATCAGCCCCAGCATTTT
CASSGTGDQPQHF
>TRBV28|13|NA|few|TRBJ1-1
TGTGCCAGCATCGGGACCTTGAACACTGAAGCTTTCTTT
CASIGTLNTEAFF